These T cell receptor beta chains were read from a single sample in a study of T cell repertoires in cytomegalovirus infection. TCRdb analysed the reads with MiXCR anew, one entry per CDR3 protein. The table shows about 890,000 distinct CDR3 sequences, with 31% occurring only once. These TCRs' antigens remain unknown. The sample consisted of cultured CD8+ T cells from PBMCs, taken from culture after CMV antigen stimulation. Receptors originate from a human donor in good health (CMV status not recorded). Some clones in this sample may be carry-over from other donors' samples. CDR3s include the opening cysteine and the closing phenylalanine or tryptophan. Each record gives: clone size, D gene, V gene, J gene, CDR3 protein, CDR3 DNA. D genes are given only for firm matches. Rows may omit the clone size; those that give it use once, few, many or a size class.

.	.	TRBV12-3/TRBV12-4	TRBJ2-3	CASRWVDQGKNTDTQYF	TGTGCCAGCAGGTGGGTCGACCAGGGGAAGAACACAGATACGCAGTATTTT
.	.	TRBV6-2/TRBV6-3	TRBJ2-6	CASSYGQLAGANVLTF	TGTGCCAGCAGTTACGGGCAGCTTGCTGGGGCCAACGTCCTGACTTTC
few	.	TRBV6-6	TRBJ1-5	CASTSGVQPQHF	TGTGCCAGCACCTCAGGGGTTCAGCCCCAGCATTTT
few	.	TRBV7-6	TRBJ2-1	CASSPRTRDGVYNEQFF	TGTGCCAGCAGCCCCCGGACCCGGGACGGAGTCTATAATGAGCAGTTCTTC
.	.	TRBV29-1	TRBJ1-5	CSVGDGYSNQPQHF	TGCAGCGTTGGAGACGGATATAGCAATCAGCCCCAGCATTTT
few	.	TRBV3-1	TRBJ2-1	CASSQDEGYEQFF	TGTGCCAGCAGCCAAGACGAGGGCTATGAGCAGTTCTTC
.	TRBD2	TRBV4-1	TRBJ2-2	CASSRGVAGGVGELFF	TGCGCCAGCAGCCGGGGGGTAGCGGGGGGAGTCGGGGAGCTGTTTTTT
few	.	TRBV27	TRBJ1-2	CASSTDGVQGDGYTF	TGTGCCAGCAGTACTGACGGGGTTCAGGGTGATGGCTACACCTTC
few	.	TRBV28	TRBJ1-5	CASSSKGWQPQHF	TGTGCCAGCAGCTCGAAAGGTTGGCAGCCCCAGCATTTT
few	TRBD1	TRBV7-9	TRBJ2-2	CASSARTGNTGELFF	TGTGCCAGCAGCGCGCGGACAGGGAACACCGGGGAGCTGTTTTTT
.	.	TRBV6-5	TRBJ2-3	CASSYSGLVMDTQYF	TGTGCCAGCAGTTACTCGGGGTTGGTTATGGATACGCAGTATTTT
few	.	TRBV7-2	TRBJ2-5	CASSSRQTAYPYQETQYF	TGTGCCAGCAGCTCCAGACAGACAGCGTACCCCTACCAAGAGACCCAGTACTTC
.	.	TRBV5-1	TRBJ2-3	CASSHAGPTSTDTQYF	TGCGCCAGCAGCCACGCGGGACCGACGAGCACAGATACGCAGTATTTT
.	TRBD1	TRBV19	TRBJ2-7	CASRQGQGSYEQYF	TGTGCCAGTAGGCAGGGACAGGGCTCCTACGAGCAGTACTTC
few	.	TRBV2	TRBJ2-3	CASLYSGPFTDTQYF	TGTGCCAGCCTTTATAGCGGCCCGTTCACAGATACGCAGTATTTT
.	TRBD2	TRBV28	TRBJ2-3	CASSYLLAGGTDTQYF	TGTGCCAGCAGTTACCTTCTAGCGGGGGGCACAGATACGCAGTATTTT
.	.	TRBV15	TRBJ1-1	CATSEVPNTEAFF	TGTGCCACCAGCGAGGTACCCAACACTGAAGCTTTCTTT
.	.	TRBV28	TRBJ2-2	CASGWASGTANTGELFF	TGTGCCAGCGGGTGGGCCTCCGGGACGGCGAACACCGGGGAGCTGTTTTTT
.	TRBD1	TRBV4-1	TRBJ2-7	CASSQVWGQLSYEQYF	TGCGCCAGCAGCCAAGTTTGGGGACAGCTCTCCTACGAGCAGTACTTC
few	TRBD2	TRBV27	TRBJ2-5	CASSPGTSGGVYQETQYF	TGTGCCAGCAGCCCCGGGACTAGCGGGGGGGTGTACCAAGAGACCCAGTACTTC
.	.	TRBV2	TRBJ2-2	CASSEGTYANTGELFF	TGTGCCAGCAGTGAAGGCACCTACGCGAACACCGGGGAGCTGTTTTTT
medium-sized	TRBD2	TRBV6-1	TRBJ2-7	CASRPVGTSSVSEQYF	TGTGCCAGCAGGCCGGTAGGGACTAGCTCAGTGAGCGAGCAGTACTTC
.	TRBD2	TRBV6-6	TRBJ2-2	CASSYSRRGGNTGELFF	TGTGCCAGCAGTTACTCGCGGCGGGGGGGAAACACCGGGGAGCTGTTTTTT
few	TRBD1	TRBV27	TRBJ2-1	CASSYRDRGSDEQFF	TGTGCCAGCAGTTACCGGGACAGGGGGAGTGATGAGCAGTTCTTC
few	.	TRBV29-1	TRBJ1-2	CSVEGHNYGYTF	TGCAGCGTTGAGGGGCATAACTATGGCTACACCTTC
.	TRBD1	TRBV7-9	TRBJ2-1	CASSARTGKSNEQFF	TGTGCCAGCAGCGCGCGGACAGGAAAGAGCAATGAGCAGTTCTTC
.	.	TRBV6-5	TRBJ2-6	CASGWGFSGANVLTF	TGTGCCAGCGGATGGGGGTTCTCTGGGGCCAACGTCCTGACTTTC
.	.	TRBV7-2	TRBJ2-1	CASSFFYNEQFF	TGTGCCAGCAGTTTTTTTTACAATGAGCAGTTCTTC
many	.	TRBV7-8	TRBJ1-5	CASSPRFRDQPQHF	TGTGCCAGCAGCCCTCGTTTTCGAGATCAGCCCCAGCATTTT
once	.	TRBV19	TRBJ1-6	CASSTGYSPLHF	TGTGCCAGTAGTACCGGATATTCACCCCTCCACTTT
.	.	TRBV19	TRBJ1-1	CASSIGTWDTEAFF	TGTGCCAGTAGTATAGGGACGTGGGACACTGAAGCTTTCTTT
few	.	TRBV19	TRBJ2-7	CASSMAAAYEQYF	TGTGCCAGTAGTATGGCGGCAGCTTACGAGCAGTACTTC
.	.	TRBV25-1	TRBJ2-3	CASSDWGADTQYF	TGTGCCAGCAGTGATTGGGGGGCAGATACGCAGTATTTT
few	TRBD2	TRBV4-1	TRBJ2-7	CASSQVAGGPYEQYF	TGCGCCAGCAGCCAAGTAGCGGGGGGGCCGTACGAGCAGTACTTC
.	.	TRBV15	TRBJ2-5	CATSRDWGTQYF	TGTGCCACCAGCAGAGATTGGGGGACCCAGTACTTC
many	.	TRBV7-6	TRBJ1-1	CASSRWQGTSTSEAFF	TGTGCCAGCAGCCGCTGGCAGGGCACCTCGACATCTGAAGCTTTCTTT
.	TRBD2	TRBV7-2	TRBJ2-3	CASSTAGMPTDTQYF	TGTGCCAGCAGCACAGCGGGGATGCCCACAGATACGCAGTATTTT
.	.	TRBV3-1	TRBJ2-3	CASSQSGTKEDTQYF	TGTGCCAGCAGCCAGTCAGGGACAAAGGAGGATACGCAGTATTTT
.	TRBD1	TRBV19	TRBJ2-3	CASSISLWDSFTDTQYF	TGTGCCAGTAGTATATCGTTGTGGGACAGCTTCACAGATACGCAGTATTTT
.	.	TRBV5-5	TRBJ1-1	CASSPGINTEAFF	TGTGCCAGCAGCCCCGGGATCAACACTGAAGCTTTCTTT
.	TRBD1	TRBV11-2	TRBJ2-1	CASSLVDRTYNEQFF	TGTGCCAGCAGCTTAGTGGACAGGACATACAATGAGCAGTTCTTC
few	.	TRBV7-2	TRBJ2-7	CASSQGHLYEQYF	TGTGCCAGCAGCCAGGGACACCTCTACGAGCAGTACTTC
.	TRBD1	TRBV12-3/TRBV12-4	TRBJ1-2	CASNDRAAPPAGSYGYTF	TGTGCCAGCAATGACAGGGCGGCCCCCCCGGCCGGGAGCTATGGCTACACCTTC
few	TRBD2	TRBV12-3/TRBV12-4	TRBJ2-3	CASRARVTSGSTDTQYF	TGTGCCAGCAGAGCCCGGGTGACTAGCGGAAGCACAGATACGCAGTATTTT
.	TRBD1	TRBV2	TRBJ2-1	CASMRGQGDAGYEQFF	TGTGCCAGCATGCGGGGACAGGGGGACGCGGGGTATGAGCAGTTCTTC
few	.	TRBV27	TRBJ2-1	CASSLLERLPSSYNEQFF	TGTGCCAGCAGTTTATTAGAGCGGCTCCCGAGCTCCTACAATGAGCAGTTCTTC
.	.	TRBV7-6	TRBJ1-1	CASSLARAGMNTEAFF	TGTGCCAGCAGCTTAGCCCGAGCAGGGATGAACACTGAAGCTTTCTTT
few	TRBD1	TRBV7-6	TRBJ1-2	CASSLEVRGPNYTF	TGTGCCAGCAGCTTAGAAGTCAGGGGGCCTAACTACACCTTC
few	TRBD2	TRBV10-3	TRBJ2-3	CAISGEHGGATDTQYF	TGTGCCATCAGTGGAGAACACGGGGGGGCAACGGATACGCAGTATTTT
.	.	TRBV10-3	TRBJ1-5	CAISEEGLGNQPQHF	TGTGCCATCAGTGAGGAGGGTCTCGGCAATCAGCCCCAGCATTTT
.	.	TRBV29-1	TRBJ1-1	CSLSGGGNTEAFF	TGCAGCCTATCCGGGGGCGGGAACACTGAAGCTTTCTTT
few	.	TRBV20-1	TRBJ2-1	CSAPHRGLWDEQFF	TGCAGTGCCCCCCACAGGGGACTTTGGGATGAGCAGTTCTTC
.	TRBD1	TRBV7-4	TRBJ1-6	CASSPGQGGITLHF	TGTGCCAGCAGCCCGGGACAGGGTGGAATAACCCTCCACTTT
.	.	TRBV7-9	TRBJ1-1	CASSLAQWAGMNTEAFF	TGTGCCAGCAGCTTAGCCCAATGGGCAGGAATGAACACTGAAGCTTTCTTT
.	.	TRBV7-9	TRBJ2-3	CASSLVLGILPTTDTQYF	TGTGCCAGCAGCTTAGTGCTGGGGATCCTACCTACCACAGATACGCAGTATTTT
.	.	TRBV7-6	TRBJ1-1	CASTKGRNTEAFF	TGTGCCAGCACCAAGGGTCGGAACACTGAAGCTTTCTTT
few	.	TRBV25-1	TRBJ2-5	CASSELVGWETQYF	TGTGCCAGCAGTGAATTGGTGGGGTGGGAGACCCAGTACTTC
.	.	TRBV6-1	TRBJ1-3	CASSIGVRNTIYF	TGTGCCAGCAGTATCGGAGTTCGAAACACCATATATTTT
few	.	TRBV7-6	TRBJ2-1	CASSLALGGDAYNEQFF	TGTGCCAGCAGCTTAGCGCTGGGGGGTGATGCCTACAATGAGCAGTTCTTC
once	TRBD1	TRBV10-1	TRBJ2-7	CANSEFGTAYEQYF	TGCGCCAACAGTGAGTTCGGGACAGCCTACGAGCAGTACTTC